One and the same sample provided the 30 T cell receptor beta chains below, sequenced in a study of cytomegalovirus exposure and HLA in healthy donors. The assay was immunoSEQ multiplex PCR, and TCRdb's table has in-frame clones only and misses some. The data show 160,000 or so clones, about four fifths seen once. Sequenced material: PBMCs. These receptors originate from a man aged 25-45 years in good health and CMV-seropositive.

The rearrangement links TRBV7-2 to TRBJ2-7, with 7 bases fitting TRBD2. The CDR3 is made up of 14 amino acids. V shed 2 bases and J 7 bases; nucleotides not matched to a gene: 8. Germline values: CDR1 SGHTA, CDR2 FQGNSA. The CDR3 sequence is CASSLSGGMEEQYF. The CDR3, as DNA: TGTGCCAGCAGCTTATCGGGGGGAATGGAGGAGCAGTACTTC. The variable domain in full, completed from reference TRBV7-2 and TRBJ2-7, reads GAGVSQSPSNKVTEKGKDVELRCDPISGHTALYWYRQSLGQGLEFLIYFQGNSAPDKSGLPSDRFSAERTGGSVSTLTIQRTQQEDSAVYLCASSLSGGMEEQYFGPGTRLTVT.

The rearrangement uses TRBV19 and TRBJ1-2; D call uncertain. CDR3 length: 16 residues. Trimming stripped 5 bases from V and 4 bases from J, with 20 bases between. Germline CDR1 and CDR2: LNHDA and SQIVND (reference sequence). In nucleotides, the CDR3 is TGTGCCAGTAGTGCCCCGGGCCCGGGGTGGGGCTATGGCTACACCTTC. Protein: CASSAPGPGWGYGYTF.

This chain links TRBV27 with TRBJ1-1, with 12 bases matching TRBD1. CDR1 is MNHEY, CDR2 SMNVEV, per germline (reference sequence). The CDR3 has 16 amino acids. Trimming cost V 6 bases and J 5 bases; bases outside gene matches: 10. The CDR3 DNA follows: TGTGCCAGCAGGCAAAGGGGACAGGGGGCGAGAACTGAAGCTTTCTTT. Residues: CASRQRGQGARTEAFF.

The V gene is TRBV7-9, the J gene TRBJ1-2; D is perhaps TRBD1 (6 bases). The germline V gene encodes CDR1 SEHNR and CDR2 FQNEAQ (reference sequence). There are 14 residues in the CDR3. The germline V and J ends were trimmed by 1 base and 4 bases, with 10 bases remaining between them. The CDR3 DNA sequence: TGTGCCAGCAGCTTAGGTACAGGGATCTATGGCTACACCTTC. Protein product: CASSLGTGIYGYTF. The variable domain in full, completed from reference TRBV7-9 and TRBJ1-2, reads DTGVSQNPRHKITKRGQNVTFRCDPISEHNRLYWYRQTLGQGPEFLTYFQNEAQLEKSRLLSDRFSAERPKGSFSTLEIQRTEQGDSAMYLCASSLGTGIYGYTFGSGTRLTVV.

The CDR3 spells CATSRDRVNEQYF. The CDR3 coding sequence is TGTGCCACCAGCAGAGACAGGGTTAACGAGCAGTACTTC. The chain recombines TRBV15 with TRBJ2-7, with D perhaps matching TRBD1 (5 bases). In germline, CDR1 is LNHNV, CDR2 YYDKDF (reference sequence). V was cut by 0 bases and J by 5 bases, with 8 bases left in between. The CDR3 sequence is 13 residues long.

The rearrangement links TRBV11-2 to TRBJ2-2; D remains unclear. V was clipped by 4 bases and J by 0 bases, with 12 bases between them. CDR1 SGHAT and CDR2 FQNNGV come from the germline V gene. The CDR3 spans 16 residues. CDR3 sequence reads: CASSSFSPANTGELFF. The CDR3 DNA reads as TGTGCCAGCAGCTCCTTTAGCCCGGCGAACACCGGGGAGCTGTTTTTT.

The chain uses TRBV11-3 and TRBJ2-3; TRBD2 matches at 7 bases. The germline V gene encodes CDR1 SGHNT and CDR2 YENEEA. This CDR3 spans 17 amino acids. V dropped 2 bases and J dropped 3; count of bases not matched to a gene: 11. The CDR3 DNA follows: TGTGCCAGCAGCTTAATGGCGAGGGGAGGGCCGACAGATACGCAGTATTTT. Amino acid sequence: CASSLMARGGPTDTQYF.

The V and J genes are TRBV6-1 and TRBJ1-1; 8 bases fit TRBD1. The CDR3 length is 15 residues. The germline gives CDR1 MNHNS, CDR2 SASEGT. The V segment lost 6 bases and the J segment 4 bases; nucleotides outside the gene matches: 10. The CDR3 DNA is TGTGCCAGCAGGCTTCGACAGGGGACGGGCACTGAAGCTTTCTTT. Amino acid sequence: CASRLRQGTGTEAFF.

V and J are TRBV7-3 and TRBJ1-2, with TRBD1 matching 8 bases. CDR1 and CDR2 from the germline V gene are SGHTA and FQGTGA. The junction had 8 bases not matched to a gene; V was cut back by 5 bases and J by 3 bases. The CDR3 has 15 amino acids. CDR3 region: CASSGDQGAYYGYTF. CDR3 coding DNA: TGTGCCAGCAGCGGGGATCAGGGGGCCTACTATGGCTACACCTTC.

In DNA form, the CDR3 reads TGTGCCAGCAGTCTATACAGGGGGCAGACGACAGATACGCAGTATTTT. Protein: CASSLYRGQTTDTQYF. This chain uses TRBV27 with TRBJ2-3; TRBD1 agrees at 9 bases. V shed 5 bases and J 3 bases; nucleotides not matched to a gene: 9. Germline CDR1 reads MNHEY; CDR2 reads SMNVEV (reference sequence). The CDR3 contains 16 residues.

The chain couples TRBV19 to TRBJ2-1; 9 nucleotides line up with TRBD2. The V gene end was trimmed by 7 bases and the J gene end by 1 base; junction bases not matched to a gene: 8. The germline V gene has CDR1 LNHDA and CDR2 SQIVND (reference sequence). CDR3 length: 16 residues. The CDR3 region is CASKKGSGRSYNEQFF. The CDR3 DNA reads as TGTGCCAGTAAAAAGGGAAGCGGGAGGTCCTACAATGAGCAGTTCTTC.

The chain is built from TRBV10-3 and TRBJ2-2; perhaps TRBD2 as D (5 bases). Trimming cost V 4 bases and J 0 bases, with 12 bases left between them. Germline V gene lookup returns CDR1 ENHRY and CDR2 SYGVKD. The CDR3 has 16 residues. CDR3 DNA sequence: TGTGCCATCAGTGGCGGTGGGAGCGCGAACACCGGGGAGCTGTTTTTT. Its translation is CAISGGGSANTGELFF.

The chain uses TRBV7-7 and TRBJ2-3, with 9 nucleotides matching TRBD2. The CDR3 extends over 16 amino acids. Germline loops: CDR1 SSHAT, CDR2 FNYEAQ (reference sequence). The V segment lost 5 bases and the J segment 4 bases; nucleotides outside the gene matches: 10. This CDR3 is CASSQTGTSIADTQYF. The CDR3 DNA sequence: TGTGCCAGCAGCCAAACCGGGACTAGCATCGCAGATACGCAGTATTTT.

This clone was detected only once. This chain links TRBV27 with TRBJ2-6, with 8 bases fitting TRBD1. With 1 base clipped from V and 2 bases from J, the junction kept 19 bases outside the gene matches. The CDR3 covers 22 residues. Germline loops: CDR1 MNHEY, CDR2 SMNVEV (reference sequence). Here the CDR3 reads CASSLFSLGQATRTPGANVLTF. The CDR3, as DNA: TGTGCCAGCAGTTTATTTTCCCTGGGACAGGCCACGAGGACTCCTGGGGCCAACGTCCTGACTTTC.

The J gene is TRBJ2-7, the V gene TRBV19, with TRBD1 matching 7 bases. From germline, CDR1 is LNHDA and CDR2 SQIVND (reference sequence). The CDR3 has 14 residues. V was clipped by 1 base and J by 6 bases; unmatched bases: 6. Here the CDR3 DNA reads TGTGCCAGTAGTATAGTAGTAACAGGGGCCGAGCAGTACTTC. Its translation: CASSIVVTGAEQYF.

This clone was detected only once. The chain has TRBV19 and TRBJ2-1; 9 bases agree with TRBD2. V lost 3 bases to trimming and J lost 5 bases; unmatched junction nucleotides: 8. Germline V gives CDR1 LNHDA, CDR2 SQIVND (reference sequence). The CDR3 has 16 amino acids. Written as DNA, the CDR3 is TGTGCCAGTAGTATTCAGAGCGGGGGGAACCACAATGAGCAGTTCTTC. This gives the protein CASSIQSGGNHNEQFF.

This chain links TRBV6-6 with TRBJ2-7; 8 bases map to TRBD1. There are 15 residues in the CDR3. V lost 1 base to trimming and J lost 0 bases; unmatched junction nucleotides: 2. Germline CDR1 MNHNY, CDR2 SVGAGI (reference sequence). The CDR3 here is CASSYLGQDSYEQYF. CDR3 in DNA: TGTGCCAGCAGTTACTTGGGACAGGACTCCTACGAGCAGTACTTC.

The CDR3 bases are TGTGCCAGCAGCCCCCAGGGCTCTGGGGCCAACGTCCTGACTTTC. Protein sequence: CASSPQGSGANVLTF. The chain uses TRBV27 and TRBJ2-6; TRBD1 might be the D (5 bases). The germline V gene has CDR1 MNHEY and CDR2 SMNVEV (reference sequence). The CDR3 spans 15 residues. V lost 6 bases to trimming and J lost 0 bases, with 9 bases between them.

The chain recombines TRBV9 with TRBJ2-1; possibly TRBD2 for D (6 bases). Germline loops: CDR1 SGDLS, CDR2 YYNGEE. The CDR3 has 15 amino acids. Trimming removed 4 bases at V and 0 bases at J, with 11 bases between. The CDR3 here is CASSLQAGSYNEQFF. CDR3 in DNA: TGTGCCAGCAGCCTCCAAGCGGGCTCCTACAATGAGCAGTTCTTC.

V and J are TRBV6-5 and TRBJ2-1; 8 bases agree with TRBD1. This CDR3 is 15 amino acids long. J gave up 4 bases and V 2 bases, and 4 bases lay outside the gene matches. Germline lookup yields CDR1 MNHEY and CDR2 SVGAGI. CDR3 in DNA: TGTGCCAGCAGTTACCCCGGGACAGGATACAATGAGCAGTTCTTC. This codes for CASSYPGTGYNEQFF.

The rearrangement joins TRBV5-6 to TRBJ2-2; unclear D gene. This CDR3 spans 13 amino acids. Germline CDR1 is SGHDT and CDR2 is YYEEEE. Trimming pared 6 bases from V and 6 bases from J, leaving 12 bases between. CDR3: CASTSTSPGELFF. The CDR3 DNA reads TGTGCCAGCACCTCCACGAGCCCCGGGGAGCTGTTTTTT.

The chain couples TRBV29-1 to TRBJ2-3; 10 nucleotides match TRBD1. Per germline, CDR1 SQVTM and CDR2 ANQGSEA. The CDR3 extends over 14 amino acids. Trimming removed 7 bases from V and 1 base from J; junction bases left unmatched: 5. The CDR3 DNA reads TGCAGCGCTGACAGGGGGCTTGGCACAGATACGCAGTATTTT. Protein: CSADRGLGTDTQYF.

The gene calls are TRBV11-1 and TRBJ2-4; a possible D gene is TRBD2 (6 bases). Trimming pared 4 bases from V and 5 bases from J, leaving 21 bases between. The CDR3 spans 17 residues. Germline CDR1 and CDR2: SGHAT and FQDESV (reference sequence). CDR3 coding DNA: TGTGCCAGCAGCTCACTCCCCGGACGGGGGAATGAAAACATTCAGTACTTC. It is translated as CASSSLPGRGNENIQYF.

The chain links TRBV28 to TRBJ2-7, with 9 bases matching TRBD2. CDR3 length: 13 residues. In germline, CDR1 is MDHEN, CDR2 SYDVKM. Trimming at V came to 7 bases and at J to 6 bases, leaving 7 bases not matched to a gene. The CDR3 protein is CASNLSGRPEQYF. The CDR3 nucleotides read TGTGCCAGCAATCTTAGCGGGAGACCCGAGCAGTACTTC. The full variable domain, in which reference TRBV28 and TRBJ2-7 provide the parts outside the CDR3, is DVKVTQSSRYLVKRTGEKVFLECVQDMDHENMFWYRQDPGLGLRLIYFSYDVKMKEKGDIPEGYSVSREKKERFSLILESASTNQTSMYLCASNLSGRPEQYFGPGTRLTVT.

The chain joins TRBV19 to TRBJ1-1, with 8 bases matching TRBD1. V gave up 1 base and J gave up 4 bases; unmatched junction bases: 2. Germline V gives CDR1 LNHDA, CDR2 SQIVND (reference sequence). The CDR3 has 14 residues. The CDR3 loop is CASSIGQGITEAFF. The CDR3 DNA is TGTGCCAGTAGTATAGGACAGGGGATCACTGAAGCTTTCTTT.

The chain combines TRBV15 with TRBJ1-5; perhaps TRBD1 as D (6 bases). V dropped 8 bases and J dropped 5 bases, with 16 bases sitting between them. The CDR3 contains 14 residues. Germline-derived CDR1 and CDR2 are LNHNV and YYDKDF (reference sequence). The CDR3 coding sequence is TGTGCCACCGCAAACAGGGATGGGGATCAGCCCCAGCATTTT. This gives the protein CATANRDGDQPQHF.

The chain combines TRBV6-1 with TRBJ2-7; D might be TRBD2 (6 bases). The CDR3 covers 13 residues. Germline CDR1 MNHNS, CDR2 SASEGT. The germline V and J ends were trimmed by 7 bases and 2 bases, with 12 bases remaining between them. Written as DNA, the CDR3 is TGTGCCAGCACCGGGGGTATGACCTACGAGCAGTACTTC. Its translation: CASTGGMTYEQYF.

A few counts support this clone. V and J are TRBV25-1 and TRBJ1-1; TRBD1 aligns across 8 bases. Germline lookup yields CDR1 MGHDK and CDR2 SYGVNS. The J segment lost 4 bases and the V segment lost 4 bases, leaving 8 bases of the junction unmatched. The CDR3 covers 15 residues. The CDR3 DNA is TGTGCCAGCAGTGCGACAGGGGTCTTTATCACTGAAGCTTTCTTT. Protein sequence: CASSATGVFITEAFF.

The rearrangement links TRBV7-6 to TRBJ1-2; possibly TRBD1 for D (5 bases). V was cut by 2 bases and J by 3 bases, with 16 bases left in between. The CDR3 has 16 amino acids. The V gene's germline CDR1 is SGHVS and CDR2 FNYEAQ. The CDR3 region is CASSLRARAEDYGYTF. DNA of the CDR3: TGTGCCAGCAGCTTACGGGCCAGGGCGGAAGACTATGGCTACACCTTC.

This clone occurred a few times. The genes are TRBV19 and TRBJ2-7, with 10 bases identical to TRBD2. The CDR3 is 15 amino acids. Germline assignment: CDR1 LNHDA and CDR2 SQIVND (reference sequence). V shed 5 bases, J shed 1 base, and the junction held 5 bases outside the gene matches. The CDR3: CASSPRTSGSYEQYF. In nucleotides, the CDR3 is TGTGCCAGTAGTCCACGGACTAGCGGTTCCTACGAGCAGTACTTC.